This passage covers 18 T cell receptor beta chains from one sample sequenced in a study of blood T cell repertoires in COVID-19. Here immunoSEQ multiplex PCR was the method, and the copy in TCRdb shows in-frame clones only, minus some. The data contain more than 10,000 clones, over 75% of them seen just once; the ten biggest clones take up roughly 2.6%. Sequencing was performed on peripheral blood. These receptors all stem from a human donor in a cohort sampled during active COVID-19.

The CDR3 spells CASLRTSGANEQFF. In DNA form, the CDR3 reads TGTGCCAGTTTAAGGACTAGCGGGGCGAATGAGCAGTTCTTC. The chain combines TRBV19 with TRBJ2-1; 12 nucleotides line up with TRBD2. With 8 bases clipped from V and 7 bases from J, the junction kept 6 bases outside the gene matches. The germline CDR1 and CDR2 sequences are LNHDA and SQIVND (reference sequence). The CDR3 is made up of 14 amino acids.

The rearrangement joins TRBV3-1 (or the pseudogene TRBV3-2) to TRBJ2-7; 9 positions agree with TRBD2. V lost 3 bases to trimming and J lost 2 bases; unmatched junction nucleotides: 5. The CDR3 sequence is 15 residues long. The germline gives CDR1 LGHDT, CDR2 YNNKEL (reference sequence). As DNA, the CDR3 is TGTGCCAGCAGCCAGATGACTAGCGGAACCTACGAGCAGTACTTC. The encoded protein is CASSQMTSGTYEQYF.

The CDR3 protein is CSVGRDRGTEAFF. The CDR3 nucleotides read TGCAGCGTTGGCAGGGACAGGGGCACTGAAGCTTTCTTT. The chain is built from TRBV29-1 and TRBJ1-1; TRBD1 aligns across 10 bases. The CDR3 runs to 13 residues. From germline, CDR1 is SQVTM and CDR2 ANQGSEA. Trimming cost V 4 bases and J 4 bases; bases outside gene matches: 3.

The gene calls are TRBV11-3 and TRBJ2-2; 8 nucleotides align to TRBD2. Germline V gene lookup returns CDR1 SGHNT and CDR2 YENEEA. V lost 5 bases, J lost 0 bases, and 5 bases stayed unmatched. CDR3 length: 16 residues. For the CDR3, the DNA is TGTGCCAGCAGCCTCAGGACTAGCTCGAACACCGGGGAGCTGTTTTTT. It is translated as CASSLRTSSNTGELFF.

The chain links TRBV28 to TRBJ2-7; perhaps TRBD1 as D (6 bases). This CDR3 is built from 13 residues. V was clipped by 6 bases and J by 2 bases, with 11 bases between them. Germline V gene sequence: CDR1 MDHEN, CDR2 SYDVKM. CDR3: CASRQGGTYEQYF. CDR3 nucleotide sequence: TGTGCCAGCAGACAGGGTGGGACCTACGAGCAGTACTTC.

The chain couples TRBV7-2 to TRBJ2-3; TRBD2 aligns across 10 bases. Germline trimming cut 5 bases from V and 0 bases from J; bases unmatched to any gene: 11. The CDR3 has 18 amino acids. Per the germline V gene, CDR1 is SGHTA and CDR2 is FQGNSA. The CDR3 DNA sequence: TGTGCCAGCAGCACCAGCGCGGTAGCGGGGGGTAGCACAGATACGCAGTATTTT. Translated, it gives CASSTSAVAGGSTDTQYF.

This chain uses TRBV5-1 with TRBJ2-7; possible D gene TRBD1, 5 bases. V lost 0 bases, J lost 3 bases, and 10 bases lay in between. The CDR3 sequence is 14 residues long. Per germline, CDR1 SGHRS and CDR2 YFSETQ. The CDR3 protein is CASSLEAGHYEQYF. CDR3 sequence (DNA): TGCGCCAGCAGCTTGGAGGCAGGGCACTACGAGCAGTACTTC.

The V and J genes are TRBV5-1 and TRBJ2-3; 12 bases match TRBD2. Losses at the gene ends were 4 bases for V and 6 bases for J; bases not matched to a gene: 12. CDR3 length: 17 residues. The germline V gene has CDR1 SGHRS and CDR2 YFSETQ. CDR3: CASSPYSSGGDRDTQYF. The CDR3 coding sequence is TGCGCCAGCAGCCCATACTCTAGCGGGGGGGATAGGGATACGCAGTATTTT.

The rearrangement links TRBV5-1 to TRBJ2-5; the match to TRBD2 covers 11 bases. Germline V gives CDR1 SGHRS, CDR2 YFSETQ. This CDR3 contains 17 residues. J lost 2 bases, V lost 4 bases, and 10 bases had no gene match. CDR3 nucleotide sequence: TGCGCCAGCAGCACGGAGGGACTAGCGGCCTTTCAAGAGACCCAGTACTTC. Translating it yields CASSTEGLAAFQETQYF.

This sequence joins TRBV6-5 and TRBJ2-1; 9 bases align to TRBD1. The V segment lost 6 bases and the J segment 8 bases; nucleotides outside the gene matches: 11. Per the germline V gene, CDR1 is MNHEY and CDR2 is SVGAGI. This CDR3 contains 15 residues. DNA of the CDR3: TGTGCCAGCAGGCCGGGACAGGGCAAAAAGTATGAGCAGTTCTTC. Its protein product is CASRPGQGKKYEQFF.

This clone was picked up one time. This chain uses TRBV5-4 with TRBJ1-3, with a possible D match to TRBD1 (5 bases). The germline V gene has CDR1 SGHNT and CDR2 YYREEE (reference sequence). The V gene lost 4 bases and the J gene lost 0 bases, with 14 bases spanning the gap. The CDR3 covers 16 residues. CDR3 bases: TGTGCCAGCAGCAGGGGCGCTGCAAGCTCTGGAAACACCATATATTTT. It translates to CASSRGAASSGNTIYF. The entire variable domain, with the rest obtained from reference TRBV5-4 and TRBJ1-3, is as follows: ETGVTQSPTHLIKTRGQQVTLRCSSQSGHNTVSWYQQALGQGPQFIFQYYREEENGRGNFPPRFSGLQFPNYSSELNVNALELDDSALYLCASSRGAASSGNTIYFGEGSWLTVV.

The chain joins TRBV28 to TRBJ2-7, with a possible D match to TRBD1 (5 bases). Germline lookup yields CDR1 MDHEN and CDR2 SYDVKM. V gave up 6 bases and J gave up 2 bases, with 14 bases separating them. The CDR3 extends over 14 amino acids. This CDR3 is CASSRTLPPYEQYF. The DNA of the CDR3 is TGTGCCAGCAGCAGGACACTACCCCCCTACGAGCAGTACTTC. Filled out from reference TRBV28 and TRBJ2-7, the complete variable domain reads DVKVTQSSRYLVKRTGEKVFLECVQDMDHENMFWYRQDPGLGLRLIYFSYDVKMKEKGDIPEGYSVSREKKERFSLILESASTNQTSMYLCASSRTLPPYEQYFGPGTRLTVT.

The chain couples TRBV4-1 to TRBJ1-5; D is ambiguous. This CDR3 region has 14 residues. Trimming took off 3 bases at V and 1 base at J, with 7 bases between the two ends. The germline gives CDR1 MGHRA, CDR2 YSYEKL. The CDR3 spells CASSHGLSNQPQHF. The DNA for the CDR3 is TGCGCCAGCAGCCATGGACTGAGCAATCAGCCCCAGCATTTT.

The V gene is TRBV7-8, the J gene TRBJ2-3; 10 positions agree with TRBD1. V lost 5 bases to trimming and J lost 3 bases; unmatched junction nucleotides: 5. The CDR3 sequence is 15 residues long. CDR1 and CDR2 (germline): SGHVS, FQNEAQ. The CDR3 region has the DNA TGTGCCAGCAGCCCGGGACAGGGGAGGACAGATACGCAGTATTTT. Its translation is CASSPGQGRTDTQYF.

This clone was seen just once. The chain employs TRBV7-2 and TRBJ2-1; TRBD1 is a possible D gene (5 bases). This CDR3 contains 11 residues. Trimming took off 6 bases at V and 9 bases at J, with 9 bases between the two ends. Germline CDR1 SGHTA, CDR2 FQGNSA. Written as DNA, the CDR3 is TGTGCCAGCAGGCAGGGTAGTGAGCAGTTCTTC. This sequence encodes CASRQGSEQFF.

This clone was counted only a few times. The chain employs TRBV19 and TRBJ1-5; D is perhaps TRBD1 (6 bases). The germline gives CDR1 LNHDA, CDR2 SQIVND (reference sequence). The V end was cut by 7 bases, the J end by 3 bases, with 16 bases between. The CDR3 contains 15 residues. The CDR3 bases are TGTGCCAGTACCCTCCTACAGGGCCCCAATCAGCCCCAGCATTTT. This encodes CASTLLQGPNQPQHF.

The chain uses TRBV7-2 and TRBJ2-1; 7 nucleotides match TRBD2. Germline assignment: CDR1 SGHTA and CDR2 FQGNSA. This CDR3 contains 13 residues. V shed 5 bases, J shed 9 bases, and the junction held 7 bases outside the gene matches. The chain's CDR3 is CASSQSGGREQFF. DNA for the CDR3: TGTGCCAGCAGCCAATCGGGGGGACGTGAGCAGTTCTTC.

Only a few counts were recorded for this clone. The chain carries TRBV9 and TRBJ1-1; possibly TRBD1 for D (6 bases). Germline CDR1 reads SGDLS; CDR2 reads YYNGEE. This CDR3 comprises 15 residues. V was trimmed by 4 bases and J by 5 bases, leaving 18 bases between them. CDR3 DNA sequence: TGTGCCAGCAGCCCGAGTCAGGGGCTGGGGACTGAAGCTTTCTTT. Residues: CASSPSQGLGTEAFF.